This paragraph covers one TCR beta chain sequence. The clone's antigen remains unknown. Qualities for individual bases were not recorded, and no much larger clone is one base off. These data are taken from a study of Ad26.COV2.S vaccination and SARS-CoV-2 variants (dated by TCRdb to the early 2020s). For the study in its entirety: Vaccine-arm donors were drawn from COV1001, a multicentre, randomized, double-blind, placebo-controlled phase I-IIa trial of Ad26.COV2.S in healthy adults. Sequencing of the TCRbeta repertoire served to evaluate the specificity and breadth of SARS-CoV-2-reactive T cell receptors following Ad26.COV2.S vaccination. Trial participants were randomized into five groups of five, in which low-dose or high-dose Ad26.COV2.S was given once or twice, or placebo was given on both occasions. Ad26.COV2.S was administered intramuscularly at 5 x 10^10 or 1 x 10^11 viral particles, either as a single shot or as two shots given 56 days apart. Investigators did not know the trial group allocation while performing experiments and assessing outcomes. A total of roughly 30 samples were included in the TCR-sequenced set, comprising around 19 Ad26.COV2.S vaccine recipients, 5 placebo recipients and 8 SARS-CoV-2 convalescent individuals.

This specimen's treatment or condition label, interpreted: roughly 18 received Ad26.COV2.S at low or high dose, single or two shots; about 5 received placebo; per-sample allocation not given. For vaccine and placebo recipients, the sequenced repertoires came from samples collected on day 63 after the first injection. Cohort 1b enrolled about two dozen adults aged 18-55 years at a single site in Boston, USA, between 29 July and 7 August 2020. Ad26.COV2.S was a replication-incompetent adenovirus type 26 vector expressing a prefusion-stabilized SARS-CoV-2 spike protein from the original Wuhan strain. General conclusions and limits of the study: The authors noted that total T cell responses may have been underestimated by the TCR breadth and depth analyses. After vaccination, substantial breadth of spike-specific CD8+ and CD4+ T cell responses was reported. Vaccine and placebo recipients had similar non-spike TCR breadth, a finding consistent with the vaccine containing only spike. Spike-specific TCR breadth was higher in Ad26.COV2.S recipients than in placebo recipients (P = 0.0014). Comparing responses between vaccine doses or regimens was not something the study was powered to do.

TCRbeta CDR3 regions were sequenced with the immunoSEQ Assay. After extraction, genomic DNA underwent amplification by bias-controlled multiplex PCR, followed by high-throughput sequencing. In the authors' own workflow: To quantify the absolute abundance of each unique TCRbeta CDR3 region, sequences were collapsed and filtered. T cell fraction was estimated by normalization of TCRbeta template counts to usable DNA, with usable DNA being measured through amplification of reference genes present in all nucleated cells. Repertoire TCRs were annotated as SARS-CoV-2-specific by exact matching of V gene, CDR3 amino acid sequence and J gene to a known reactive TCR set. MIRA supplied the reference SARS-CoV-2 TCR set, which was filtered for enrichment in COVID-19-positive ImmuneCODE repertoires so that public or cross-reactive TCRs were removed. Based on the MIRA antigens, annotated TCRs were further analysed at the level of specific ORF or position within ORF. Breadth was defined as annotated unique rearrangements over total unique productive rearrangements; depth was the summed frequency of those rearrangements. Two-sided Wilcoxon rank-sum tests were applied when comparing TCR breadth between groups. TCRdb mirrors the immuneACCESS table, restricted to in-frame sequences. Some clones are absent from its copies; in checked studies, under half trace to an unresolved V gene, and the reason for the others is unknown. V and J calls and clone size are given by that table; D and trimming were obtained from the DNA. For this sample the table gives approximately 400,000 clones, of which around four fifths were detected only once. The ten largest make up around 7.3% of the sample.

Measured from the cysteine to the phenylalanine, the CDR3 is 15 residues long. Only CDR3 DNA is held: 45 bases, read in frame from base 1. The CDR1 and CDR2 encoded by the germline V gene are SGHTA and FQGNSA. Germline trimming: 5 bases from V, 5 bases from J; junction bases outside gene matches: 10. The starting material was peripheral blood, obtained in a trial of Ad26.COV2.S vaccine versus placebo. The rearrangement joined TRBV7-2 to TRBJ2-5, with 8 bases aligning to TRBD1. The TCR was taken from a person between 18 and 65 years old who received the Ad26.COV2.S COVID-19 vaccine or a placebo. The DNA sequence is as follows: TGTGCCAGCAGCCCCGAGCAGGGGGCGCGGGAGACCCAGTACTTC. Its protein is CASSPEQGARETQYF.